The clone carrying this T cell receptor (beta chain) has just a few counts. Its antigen is unknown. This sample was taken from a study of T-cell reconstitution after alpha-beta-depleted transplantation in children. The authors prepared the TCRbeta library with unique molecular identifiers. TCRdb re-analysed the PCR reads in MiXCR, keeping a single row per CDR3 protein. The sample gives some 81,000 distinct CDR3 sequences, roughly an eighth of which show up once; 25% to 30% is in the top ten. Germline V gene data show CDR1 as KGHSH and CDR2 as LQKENI. V was clipped by 3 bases and J by 6 bases, with 15 bases between them. The CDR3 extends over 15 amino acids. Study observations and caveats: A year had passed since transplant, and T-cell counts and diversity by then came mostly from newly produced T cells. Surviving recipient T cells and thymic progenitors produced the high day-60 TCRbeta diversity seen in some patients. Expanded graft clones numbering several hundred reportedly gave rise to alpha-beta T cells about two months after transplant.

The chain has TRBV18 and TRBJ2-1; D possibly corresponds to TRBD1 (6 bases). The source was PBMCs, mostly from graft donor cells, collected 180 days after TCRalphabeta/CD19-depleted stem cell transplant. The TCR comes from a male patient between 2 and 10 years old who had a stem cell transplant for acute lymphoblastic leukemia, so the T cells may come from the graft donor. The CDR3 region is CASSPAPTGTNEQFF. In nucleotides, the CDR3 is TGTGCCAGCTCACCGGCCCCGACAGGCACCAATGAGCAGTTCTTC.